The sequence of this TCR beta chain was determined in a study of T cells after yellow fever vaccination. TCRdb analysed the 5' RACE reads with MiXCR anew, one entry per CDR3 protein. This repertoire shows about 260,000 distinct CDR3 sequences, roughly 13% found once; its top ten account for less than 0.55%. Only a few counts were recorded for this clonotype. Source: CD4+ T cells sorted from PBMCs, taken 45 days after the yellow fever booster vaccination. The TCR sequence derives from a man aged 25-40 years who received the YFV17D yellow fever vaccine.

The CDR3 here is CASSRGRNFEAFF. CDR3 coding DNA: TGCGCCAGCAGCCGGGGACGGAACTTTGAAGCTTTCTTT. The chain has TRBV4-3 and TRBJ1-1; a possible D gene is TRBD1 (5 bases). The V gene's germline CDR1 is LGHNA and CDR2 YSLEER. The CDR3 length is 13 residues. V dropped 4 bases and J dropped 7 bases, with 13 bases sitting between them.